The 21 T cell receptor beta chains below were found in one sample sequenced in a study of post-analysis software for immune sequencing data. Included in the TCR beta cDNA libraries were unique molecular identifiers. TCRdb re-derived calls from the PCR reads in MiXCR, one entry per CDR3 protein. Of under 900,000 distinct CDR3 sequences listed, approximately 53% are singletons. Antigen specificity for these receptors is unknown. Study-level points and caveats: Several TRBV segments were more frequent in patients than controls; TRBV5-6, TRBV5-1 and TRBV20-1 belonged to this group.

The sequenced sample was blood. The receptors were sampled from a girl between 10 and 17 years old with multiple sclerosis.

The V gene is TRBV20-1, the J gene TRBJ2-7; D tentatively reads TRBD1 or TRBD2 (6 bases each). Trimming took 0 bases from V and 0 from J, leaving 18 bases between them. CDR1 DFQATT and CDR2 SNEGSKA come from the germline V gene (reference sequence). This CDR3 comprises 17 residues. In nucleotides, the CDR3 is TGCAGTGCTAGAGATTTCGCAGGGGACTCACTCTCCTACGAGCAGTACTTC. It specifies CSARDFAGDSLSYEQYF.

This sequence joins TRBV4-1 and TRBJ2-1; 8 bases are shared with TRBD2. Per germline, CDR1 MGHRA and CDR2 YSYEKL. Trimming took 3 bases from V and 3 from J; bases not matched to a gene: 13. The CDR3 has 18 amino acids. CDR3 nucleotides: TGCGCCAGCAGCCACTCAGGAAGCGGGAGTGAGATCTACAATGAGCAGTTCTTC. Amino acids: CASSHSGSGSEIYNEQFF.

Concerning this clonotype itself: One end of the junction varies from germline; a read error may be responsible. V is TRBV12-3 or TRBV12-4 and J is TRBJ1-2; D perhaps matches TRBD1 (5 bases). There are 17 residues in the CDR3. The CDR3 sequence is CARSFHSTGGESYGYTF. The CDR3 DNA sequence: TGTGCCAGAAGTTTTCATTCTACGGGGGGGGAGAGCTATGGCTACACCTTC.

This clonotype came up once. Here the CDR3 reads CASSVAVLNIYEQYF. As DNA, the CDR3 is TGTGCCAGCAGTGTCGCGGTTTTAAATATCTACGAGCAGTACTTC. The V call is TRBV2, the J call TRBJ2-7; no clear D. The germline V and J ends were trimmed by 4 bases and 3 bases, with 16 bases remaining between them. Germline V gene data show CDR1 as SNHLY and CDR2 as FYNNEI. This CDR3 is built from 15 residues.

This clonotype was counted between two and nine times. V usage is TRBV15 and J usage is TRBJ2-5; the D gene is possibly TRBD2 (5 bases). Germline V lookup: CDR1 LNHNV, CDR2 YYDKDF (reference sequence). This CDR3 region has 14 residues. V was clipped by 0 bases and J by 5 bases, with 10 bases between them. In DNA form, the CDR3 reads TGTGCCACCAGCAGAGAACTAGTTGCGGAGACCCAGTACTTC. This encodes CATSRELVAETQYF.

This clonotype is a singleton in its sample. The chain combines TRBV15 with TRBJ2-4; D is uncertain. The J call is in doubt because the DNA end fits TRBJ2-7 better. Germline V lookup: CDR1 LNHNV, CDR2 YYDKDF (reference sequence). CDR3 length: 11 residues. CDR3 bases: TGTGCCACCAGCAGTACCTACGAGCAGTACTTC. Residues: CATSSTYEQYF.

This clonotype has more than one count but fewer than ten. V is TRBV12-3 or TRBV12-4 and J is TRBJ1-1; possible D gene TRBD1, 6 bases. The CDR3 is 15 amino acids. Deletions cut 6 bases from V and 5 bases from J, with 19 bases between. The DNA for the CDR3 is TGTGCCAGCAGCGTCGGACAGTGGGTAGGGACTGAAGCTTTCTTT. Its protein product is CASSVGQWVGTEAFF.

This clonotype was detected a few times. The rearrangement uses TRBV6-1 and TRBJ2-3; 10 bases map to TRBD1. CDR1 and CDR2 from the germline V gene are MNHNS and SASEGT. J was trimmed by 4 bases and V by 2 bases; bases with no gene match: 3. The CDR3 has 15 amino acids. In DNA, the CDR3 is TGTGCCAGCAGTGAATCGACAGGGGGCGCAGATACGCAGTATTTT. Translation: CASSESTGGADTQYF.

The sample holds one count of this clonotype. This chain connects TRBV24-1 to TRBJ2-4, with 7 bases lining up with TRBD2. This CDR3 spans 17 amino acids. With V trimmed by 2 bases and J by 1 base, 7 bases remained unmatched. In germline, CDR1 is KGHDR, CDR2 SFDVKD. As DNA, the CDR3 is TGTGCCACCAGTGATTACCGGGGGGTCAGGGCCAAAAACATTCAGTACTTC. Amino acid sequence: CATSDYRGVRAKNIQYF.

V and J are TRBV7-9 and TRBJ2-7, with D perhaps TRBD2 (6 bases). CDR3 length equals 16 residues. Germline assignment: CDR1 SEHNR and CDR2 FQNEAQ (reference sequence). Trimming removed 4 bases at V and 3 bases at J, with 19 bases between. The CDR3 sequence is CASSSYPSGWDYEQYF. The CDR3 nucleotides read TGTGCCAGCAGCTCGTACCCCAGCGGGTGGGACTACGAGCAGTACTTC.

This clonotype was seen a few times. The J gene is TRBJ2-7, the V gene TRBV6-4; D remains unclear. The V end was cut by 2 bases, the J end by 4 bases, with 6 bases between. CDR3 length: 12 amino acids. CDR1 is MRHNA and CDR2 is SNTAGT in the germline V gene. DNA of the CDR3: TGTGCCAGCAGTGACCCTTTATACGAGCAGTACTTC. Residues: CASSDPLYEQYF.

The CDR3 DNA reads as TGTGCCAGCAGTTTAAAGCGGGGGGTAGACTACGAGCAGTACTTC. It codes for CASSLKRGVDYEQYF. This chain joins TRBV27 and TRBJ2-7, with 9 bases matching TRBD2. V was pared by 2 bases and J by 3 bases, with 5 bases of the junction left unmatched. The CDR3 length is 15 residues. CDR1 and CDR2 from the germline V gene are MNHEY and SMNVEV (reference sequence).

The chain recombines TRBV5-1 with TRBJ2-7, with D perhaps TRBD2 (5 bases). Germline CDR1 and CDR2: SGHRS and YFSETQ. The V end was cut by 5 bases, the J end by 2 bases, with 17 bases between. This CDR3 is 15 amino acids long. The CDR3 DNA follows: TGCGCCAGCAGAGATTTAGCGCTACCAACCTACGAGCAGTACTTC. Protein sequence: CASRDLALPTYEQYF.

The V and J genes are TRBV5-1 and TRBJ2-1, with D perhaps matching TRBD1 or TRBD2 (5 bases each). Germline CDR1 and CDR2: SGHRS and YFSETQ. CDR3 length: 16 residues. The ends were cut back, 4 bases at V and 0 bases at J, with 14 bases in the middle. The CDR3 loop is CASSADWGSSYNEQFF. For the CDR3, the DNA is TGCGCCAGCAGCGCGGACTGGGGGAGCTCCTACAATGAGCAGTTCTTC.

The genes are TRBV5-1 and TRBJ2-7; 7 nucleotides line up with TRBD1. V lost 5 bases to trimming and J lost 5 bases; unmatched junction nucleotides: 10. From germline, CDR1 is SGHRS and CDR2 YFSETQ. The CDR3 has 14 residues. In nucleotides, the CDR3 is TGCGCCAGCAGATTAGAACCGACAGGGAACGAGCAGTACTTC. Translation: CASRLEPTGNEQYF.

The chain has TRBV29-1 and TRBJ2-7, with 8 bases that match TRBD2. Germline values: CDR1 SQVTM, CDR2 ANQGSEA. CDR3 length: 15 residues. The ends lost 4 bases at V and 3 bases at J; junction bases unmatched: 11. DNA for the CDR3: TGCAGCGTTGGTTCGAGCGGGAGTCAGTTCTACGAGCAGTACTTC. Translated: CSVGSSGSQFYEQYF.

The V and J genes are TRBV7-8 and TRBJ2-5; 7 nucleotides align to TRBD2. The V gene's germline CDR1 is SGHVS and CDR2 FQNEAQ. After removal of 4 bases from V and 5 bases from J, the junction contained 7 bases not matched to a gene. CDR3 size: 14 residues. CDR3 sequence (DNA): TGTGCCAGCAGCTCTGGACTAGGTCGGGAGACCCAGTACTTC. Amino acids: CASSSGLGRETQYF. The full variable domain, completed using reference TRBV7-8 and TRBJ2-5, is GAGVSQSPRYKVAKRGQDVALRCDPISGHVSLFWYQQALGQGPEFLTYFQNEAQLDKSGLPSDRFFAERPEGSVSTLKIQRTQQEDSAVYLCASSSGLGRETQYFGPGTRLLVL.

The genes are TRBV27 and TRBJ1-2; no definite D call. Germline V gene lookup returns CDR1 MNHEY and CDR2 SMNVEV (reference sequence). There are 15 residues in the CDR3. The V gene lost 6 bases and the J gene lost 7 bases, with 21 bases spanning the gap. The CDR3 nucleotides read TGTGCCAGCAGCTATACCTACGGGGATGCGTCTGGCTACACCTTC. Translation gives CASSYTYGDASGYTF.

The V gene is TRBV15, the J gene TRBJ2-7; D might be TRBD1 (7 bases). TRBJ2-5 matches the DNA end more closely, so the J call is doubtful. This CDR3 contains 14 residues. CDR1 LNHNV and CDR2 YYDKDF come from the germline V gene (reference sequence). The CDR3 region has the DNA TGTGCCACCAGTCTTAACAGGGGAGGAGAGACCCAGTACTTC. This encodes CATSLNRGGETQYF.

The rearrangement joins TRBV12-3 or TRBV12-4 to TRBJ2-7; D remains ambiguous. There are 15 residues in the CDR3. Trimming removed 7 bases from V and 9 bases from J, with 25 bases in between. This CDR3 is CASTPPAPFPYRQYF. The CDR3, as DNA: TGTGCCAGCACCCCCCCAGCTCCTTTTCCCTATAGGCAGTACTTC.

The chain joins TRBV7-9 to TRBJ2-5; 9 nucleotides line up with TRBD1. V dropped 3 bases and J dropped 2; count of bases not matched to a gene: 4. Germline CDR1 reads SEHNR; CDR2 reads FQNEAQ (reference sequence). This CDR3 region has 15 residues. CDR3 amino acids: CASSFGTGSQETQYF. The DNA of the CDR3 is TGTGCCAGCAGCTTTGGGACAGGGTCGCAAGAGACCCAGTACTTC. Supplemented by reference TRBV7-9 and TRBJ2-5, the full variable domain reads DTGVSQNPRHKITKRGQNVTFRCDPISEHNRLYWYRQTLGQGPEFLTYFQNEAQLEKSRLLSDRFSAERPKGSFSTLEIQRTEQGDSAMYLCASSFGTGSQETQYFGPGTRLLVL.